The clone carrying this T cell receptor beta chain was counted at least ten times. Its antigen remains unidentified. The data are from a study of human T cells and chemical hapten exposure. The wider study: Mainly, slight library volume differences in the pool made TCR yields vary.

Study-wide results and limits: High-frequency TCRs, those above 1 in 1000, stayed the same after DPC sensitization.

Individual cDNA molecules had unique molecular identifiers attached to them by the library. TCRdb used MiXCR to reprocess the 5' RACE reads, holding one entry per CDR3 protein. The sample contains some 150,000 distinct CDR3 sequences, about 4% of which appear only once. Extraction yielded total RNA from whole blood (unfractionated). The germline CDR1 and CDR2 sequences are DFQATT and SNEGSKA (reference sequence). With V trimmed by 5 bases and J by 3 bases, 9 bases remained unmatched. The CDR3 totals 15 residues. This receptor was taken from a female donor in good health. The chain combines TRBV20-1 with TRBJ2-3; 9 bases align to TRBD1. CDR3 coding DNA: TGCAGTGCTTTAAAACAGGGGGCTGGTACAGATACGCAGTATTTT. It codes for CSALKQGAGTDTQYF.